Listed below are T cell receptor beta chains from one sample, sequenced in a study of T cells in Graves' hyperthyroidism and ophthalmopathy. TCRdb ran MiXCR on the multiplex PCR reads and lists one entry per CDR3 protein. This table has under 650,000 distinct CDR3 sequences, under 20% appearing once. What was sequenced was blood. All receptors derive from a woman in her 30s with Graves' hyperthyroidism. The CDR3 runs from the conserved cysteine through the conserved F or W. Fields, in order: CDR3 DNA, CDR3 protein, V gene, D gene, J gene, clone size. D genes are given only for firm matches. Some rows have no size entry. The others give once, few or many, or a class for an expanded clone.

DNA: TGTGCCATCGGGACTAGCGGCACAGATACGCAGTATTTT; CDR3: CAIGTSGTDTQYF; V: TRBV10-3; D: TRBD2; J: TRBJ2-3; size: few
DNA: TGTGCCAGCAGCTATAATTTAGCGGGAGGAACAGATACGCAGTATTTT; CDR3: CASSYNLAGGTDTQYF; V: TRBV7-9; D: TRBD2; J: TRBJ2-3; size: .
DNA: TGCAGCGTTGAGAGCGGGACTTCCTACAATGAGCAGTTCTTC; CDR3: CSVESGTSYNEQFF; V: TRBV29-1; D: TRBD2; J: TRBJ2-1; size: few
DNA: TGTGCCAGTAGACAACAGAGCAATCAGCCCCAGCATTTT; CDR3: CASRQQSNQPQHF; V: TRBV19; D: .; J: TRBJ1-5; size: few
DNA: TGTGCCAGCAGCACCGCACAGGGTTTGATTGAGCAGTTCTTC; CDR3: CASSTAQGLIEQFF; V: TRBV7-8; D: .; J: TRBJ2-1; size: few
DNA: TGTGCCAGCAGGCCCGCGGACACCTACTCTTCGGAGCAGTACTTC; CDR3: CASRPADTYSSEQYF; V: TRBV7-3; D: .; J: TRBJ2-7; size: .
DNA: TGTGCCAGCAAGTCACCTCAACGGGAATACCCCTCCTACGAGCAGTACTTC; CDR3: CASKSPQREYPSYEQYF; V: TRBV2; D: .; J: TRBJ2-7; size: many
DNA: TGTGCTAGTGGCGGAATCAGGGATTACGAGCAGTACTTC; CDR3: CASGGIRDYEQYF; V: TRBV12-5; D: .; J: TRBJ2-7; size: .
DNA: TGTGCCAGCAGTGAATCGGGCAGGGCCTTCGGAGGCTACACCTTC; CDR3: CASSESGRAFGGYTF; V: TRBV6-1; D: .; J: TRBJ1-2; size: many
DNA: TGTGCCAGCAGAGCCCCATCGGGACTAGCGACCAAGGGGGATACGCAGTATTTT; CDR3: CASRAPSGLATKGDTQYF; V: TRBV2; D: TRBD2; J: TRBJ2-3; size: many
DNA: TGTGCCAGCAGTTACTCGACCATCTCTGGAAACACCATATATTTT; CDR3: CASSYSTISGNTIYF; V: TRBV6-2/TRBV6-3; D: .; J: TRBJ1-3; size: few
DNA: TGTGCCAGCAGCTTAACCTCCGGGAGCTATGAGCAGTTCTTC; CDR3: CASSLTSGSYEQFF; V: TRBV27; D: .; J: TRBJ2-1; size: many
DNA: TGTGCCAGCAGCGCGATTAGGAAAGATACGCAGTATTTT; CDR3: CASSAIRKDTQYF; V: TRBV11-2; D: .; J: TRBJ2-3; size: .
DNA: TGTGCCAGTGGAAAATTATACGAGCAGTACTTC; CDR3: CASGKLYEQYF; V: TRBV19; D: .; J: TRBJ2-7; size: .
DNA: TGCGCCAGCAGCCGGGGACAGGGGTTAACTGAAGCTTTCTTT; CDR3: CASSRGQGLTEAFF; V: TRBV5-1; D: TRBD1; J: TRBJ1-1; size: many
DNA: TGTGCCAGCAGTCCTACACCACCGGGCCTGCTGACCCAGCATTTT; CDR3: CASSPTPPGLLTQHF; V: TRBV27; D: .; J: TRBJ1-5; size: .